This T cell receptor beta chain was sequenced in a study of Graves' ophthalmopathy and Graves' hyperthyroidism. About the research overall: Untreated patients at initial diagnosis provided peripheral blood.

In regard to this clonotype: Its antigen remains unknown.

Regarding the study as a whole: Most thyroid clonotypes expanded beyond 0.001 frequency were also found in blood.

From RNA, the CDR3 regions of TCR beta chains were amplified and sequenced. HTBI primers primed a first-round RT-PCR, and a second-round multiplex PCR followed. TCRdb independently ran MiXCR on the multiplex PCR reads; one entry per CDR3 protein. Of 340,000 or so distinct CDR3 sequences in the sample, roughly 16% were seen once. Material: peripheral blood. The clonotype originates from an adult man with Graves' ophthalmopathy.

This chain's CDR3 is CASSYTDRVTQYF. For the CDR3, the DNA is TGTGCCAGCAGTTACACGGACAGAGTGACCCAGTACTTC. The chain uses TRBV6-2 or TRBV6-3 and TRBJ2-5; possible D gene TRBD1, 6 bases. The CDR3 totals 13 residues. Trimming removed 2 bases from V and 7 bases from J, with 11 bases in between. From germline, CDR1 is MNHEY and CDR2 SVGEGT.